This T cell receptor (beta chain) is from a study of human T cells and chemical hapten exposure. At the level of the study: Variability of per-sample TCR yields stemmed mainly from small differences in pooled library volume.

TCRdb re-called the RACE reads through MiXCR, storing one row per CDR3 protein. The repertoire includes 130,000 or so distinct CDR3 sequences, about 9.4% of them detected once, and around 2% sits in the top ten. This clonotype came up a few times. Its antigen is unknown. V was trimmed by 0 bases and J by 7 bases, leaving 11 bases between them. The CDR3 sequence is 14 residues long. Germline V gene lookup returns CDR1 SGHNT and CDR2 YYREEE (reference sequence). The time point denotes: healthy volunteer bleed at 2 weeks. Researchers extracted total RNA from unfractionated whole blood. Study-wide findings and caveats: With DPC sensitization, TCRs exceeding 1 in 1000 frequency showed no change.

The TCR was taken from a male donor in good health. Some clones in this sample may be carry-over from other donors' samples. Sequencing was carried out using whole blood. The chain has TRBV5-4 and TRBJ2-1; possibly TRBD2 for D (5 bases). The CDR3 here is CASSLETAGNEQFF. CDR3 coding DNA: TGTGCCAGCAGCTTGGAAACCGCGGGTAATGAGCAGTTCTTC. The whole variable domain, remainder taken from reference TRBV5-4 and TRBJ2-1, is ETGVTQSPTHLIKTRGQQVTLRCSSQSGHNTVSWYQQALGQGPQFIFQYYREEENGRGNFPPRFSGLQFPNYSSELNVNALELDDSALYLCASSLETAGNEQFFGPGTRLTVL.